This TCR beta chain was sequenced for a study of OX40 agonist ivuxolimab in advanced cancers. Study information: Given to patients was ivuxolimab, an agonistic anti-OX40 (CD134) antibody. Every 2 weeks, patients received ivuxolimab intravenously, dosed at 0.01 to 10 mg/kg.

Details on this clone: What it binds is not known.

The CDR3 runs to 15 residues. Trimming left V 8 bases short and J 0 bases short, with 11 bases between. The germline V gene has CDR1 LNHDA and CDR2 SQIVND (reference sequence). General observations from the study: Clonal expansion was among the lowest in partial responders at 0.1-3.0 mg/kg, especially CD8+. At doses 0.1 to 3.0 mg/kg, CD4+ and CD8+ clones expanded.

Assay: immunoSEQ multiplex PCR; the TCRdb copy retains only in-frame clones and omits some. The sample has 21,000 or so clones, 76% seen once. The chain couples TRBV19 to TRBJ1-6; D perhaps matches TRBD1 (6 bases). The TCR was taken from an adult with an advanced solid tumor such as melanoma, head and neck, liver or kidney cancer. The sequences come from CD4+ or CD8+ T cells sorted from blood, collected in a trial of the OX40 agonist ivuxolimab. The CDR3 bases are TGTGCCAGTGGGGGGCGTAGCTCCTATAATTCACCCCTCCACTTT. Protein product: CASGGRSSYNSPLHF.